A selection of T cell receptor beta chains follows, all from one sample in a study of identical twins. TCRdb itself ran the 5' RACE reads through MiXCR, one entry per CDR3 protein. The table records around 470,000 distinct CDR3 sequences, around 14% of them present only once. Separately, the same data were catalogued under a study of yellow fever vaccine responses in identical twins.

The sequenced material came from CD4+ T cells sorted from blood. The source of these receptors is a woman between 18 and 30 years old in good health. The CDR3 runs from the conserved cysteine through the conserved F or W. Each record gives: D gene, clone size, J gene, V gene, CDR3 protein, CDR3 DNA. D genes are given only for firm matches. Expanded clones get a size class; other rows say once, few or many, or leave the size out.

NA	NA	TRBJ1-1	TRBV19	CASSIYWGTEAFF	TGTGCCAGTAGTATTTATTGGGGCACTGAAGCTTTCTTT
NA	few	TRBJ2-7	TRBV10-3	CAISGVRLLQYF	TGTGCCATCAGCGGAGTTCGCCTCCTTCAGTACTTC
NA	NA	TRBJ1-4	TRBV5-4	CASSWGGANNEKLFF	TGTGCCAGCAGCTGGGGGGGGGCTAACAACGAAAAACTGTTTTTT
TRBD1	few	TRBJ2-1	TRBV29-1	CSVAGGRGENEQFF	TGCAGCGTCGCAGGGGGCCGCGGGGAGAATGAGCAGTTCTTC
NA	NA	TRBJ2-7	TRBV7-2	CASSRSGQSYEQYF	TGTGCCAGCAGCCGGAGCGGACAATCCTACGAGCAGTACTTC
NA	NA	TRBJ2-5	TRBV20-1	CSARDPSRAETQYF	TGCAGTGCTAGAGATCCCAGCAGGGCAGAGACCCAGTACTTC
NA	few	TRBJ2-1	TRBV29-1	CSFRVYNEQFF	TGCAGCTTCCGGGTCTACAATGAGCAGTTCTTC
TRBD2	NA	TRBJ2-1	TRBV5-1	CASSTRLAGYNEQFF	TGCGCCAGCAGCACACGACTAGCGGGGTACAATGAGCAGTTCTTC
NA	few	TRBJ1-1	TRBV5-8	CASSTQAKGTEAFF	TGTGCCAGCAGCACACAAGCAAAAGGCACTGAAGCTTTCTTT
TRBD2	NA	TRBJ2-1	TRBV19	CASSLTSGVGQFF	TGTGCCAGTAGTTTAACTAGCGGGGTAGGGCAGTTCTTC
TRBD2	NA	TRBJ2-1	TRBV20-1	CSAREPGLAGTYNEQFF	TGCAGTGCTAGAGAGCCGGGACTAGCGGGGACCTACAATGAGCAGTTCTTC
TRBD2	many	TRBJ2-3	TRBV29-1	CSVEVAGVDTQYF	TGCAGCGTAGAGGTAGCGGGAGTGGATACGCAGTATTTT
NA	few	TRBJ2-1	TRBV5-1	CASSLGSTTYNEQFF	TGCGCCAGCAGCTTGGGGTCCACTACCTACAATGAGCAGTTCTTC
NA	few	TRBJ2-1	TRBV20-1	CSARVSEGKSYNEQFF	TGCAGTGCTAGGGTTTCGGAGGGGAAATCCTACAATGAGCAGTTCTTC
NA	NA	TRBJ2-7	TRBV7-8	CASREEGVLYEQYF	TGTGCCAGCAGGGAGGAGGGAGTCCTCTACGAGCAGTACTTC
NA	few	TRBJ2-7	TRBV25-1	CASSESPRAGSSYEQYF	TGTGCCAGCAGTGAATCTCCGAGGGCAGGAAGCTCCTACGAGCAGTACTTC
TRBD2	NA	TRBJ2-1	TRBV7-4	CASSPRTNGREGIYNEQFF	TGTGCCAGCAGCCCACGGACCAATGGGCGGGAGGGAATATACAATGAGCAGTTCTTC
TRBD1	NA	TRBJ2-6	TRBV28	CASSAGSGQGFSGANVLTF	TGTGCCAGCAGTGCGGGGTCCGGACAGGGCTTCTCTGGGGCCAACGTCCTGACTTTC